Sequencing of this TCR beta chain was carried out in a study of identical twins. Study-wide results and caveats: Out-of-frame alpha sequences common to twins exhibited a surplus of low generation probability.

This clonotype was found a few times. Its antigen is undetermined. A single record per CDR3 protein comes from TCRdb applying MiXCR to the 5' RACE reads. Among 400,000 to 500,000 distinct CDR3 sequences listed, approximately 14% were seen once. The germline V and J ends were trimmed by 7 bases and 1 base, with 14 bases remaining between them. The CDR3 spans 15 residues. CDR1 SEHNR and CDR2 FQNEAQ come from the germline V gene (reference sequence). A further study also used this sample, focusing on yellow fever vaccine responses in identical twins.

Sequenced sample: CD4+ T cells sorted from blood. The genes are TRBV7-9 and TRBJ2-4; D possibly corresponds to TRBD2 (7 bases). The origin of this receptor is a woman aged 18-30 years in good health. The CDR3 loop is CASMGGLTAKNIQYF. The CDR3 DNA reads as TGTGCCAGCATGGGGGGGCTTACGGCCAAAAACATTCAGTACTTC.